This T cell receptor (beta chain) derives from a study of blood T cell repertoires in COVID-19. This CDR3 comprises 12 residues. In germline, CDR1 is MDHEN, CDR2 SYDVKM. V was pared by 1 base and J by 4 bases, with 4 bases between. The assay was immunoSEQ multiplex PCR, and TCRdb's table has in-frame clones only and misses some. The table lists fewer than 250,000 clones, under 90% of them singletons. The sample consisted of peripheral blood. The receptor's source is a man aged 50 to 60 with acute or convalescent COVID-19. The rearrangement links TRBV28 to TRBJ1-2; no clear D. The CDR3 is CASSLSGYGYTF. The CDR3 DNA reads TGTGCCAGCAGTTTATCAGGCTATGGCTACACCTTC.